The 26 T cell receptor beta chains given below trace back to one sample, sequenced in a study of OX40 agonist ivuxolimab in advanced cancers. Assay used: immunoSEQ multiplex PCR; TCRdb lists only in-frame clones, some missing. The sample contains about 53,000 clones, roughly four fifths of which appear only once. The sample was CD4+ or CD8+ T cells sorted from blood, taken in a trial of the OX40 agonist ivuxolimab. The receptors were sampled from an adult with an advanced solid tumor such as melanoma, head and neck, liver or kidney cancer.

There are a few counts of this clone. V gene TRBV9 combines with J gene TRBJ2-3; tentatively, D is TRBD1 (6 bases). Germline values: CDR1 SGDLS, CDR2 YYNGEE. The V and J ends lost 0 bases and 2 bases respectively, with 10 bases between them. This CDR3 is built from 15 residues. This CDR3 reads CASSVGGRATDTQYF. The CDR3 DNA sequence: TGTGCCAGCAGCGTAGGGGGGCGGGCCACAGATACGCAGTATTTT.

The V gene is TRBV7-2, the J gene TRBJ2-7; D ambiguous. The V end lost 5 bases, the J end lost 6 bases, and 11 bases lay between the germline ends. CDR3 length equals 12 residues. CDR1 SGHTA and CDR2 FQGNSA come from the germline V gene. The CDR3 nucleotides are TGTGCCAGCAGCCTCAGCACCCTCGAGCAGTACTTC. This gives the protein CASSLSTLEQYF.

The rearrangement uses TRBV19 and TRBJ2-1; D may be TRBD1 (5 bases). This CDR3 spans 13 amino acids. Trimming took off 5 bases at V and 12 bases at J, with 17 bases between the two ends. The germline V gene has CDR1 LNHDA and CDR2 SQIVND (reference sequence). The DNA for the CDR3 is TGTGCCAGTAGTCCCCGGCTGGGGCACGGGCAGTTCTTC. It yields the protein CASSPRLGHGQFF.

This chain joins TRBV11-2 and TRBJ2-3; D may be TRBD1 (5 bases). V lost 0 bases and J lost 0, with 10 bases in between. The CDR3 runs to 16 residues. Looked up from germline, CDR1 is SGHAT and CDR2 is FQNNGV. As DNA, the CDR3 is TGTGCCAGCAGCTTAGAGCGGACACCTAGCACAGATACGCAGTATTTT. As protein: CASSLERTPSTDTQYF.

This chain uses TRBV6-1 with TRBJ1-1; D unresolved. V lost 2 bases and J lost 0, with 7 bases in between. CDR3 length equals 14 residues. The V gene's germline CDR1 is MNHNS and CDR2 SASEGT. CDR3: CASSESRMNTEAFF. The CDR3, as DNA: TGTGCCAGCAGTGAATCCCGGATGAACACTGAAGCTTTCTTT.

The chain recombines TRBV9 with TRBJ1-6; 9 nucleotides agree with TRBD1. Germline V lookup: CDR1 SGDLS, CDR2 YYNGEE. This CDR3 is built from 18 residues. Trimming removed 4 bases from V and 0 bases from J; junction bases left unmatched: 8. CDR3 DNA: TGTGCCAGCAGCTCCCGACAGGGGGAAAGCTCCTATAATTCACCCCTCCACTTT. Its protein product is CASSSRQGESSYNSPLHF.

The chain has TRBV11-1 and TRBJ2-3; TRBD2 matches 9 bases. CDR3 size: 14 residues. The trim removed 8 bases at V and 4 bases at J, leaving 7 bases unmatched. Germline CDR1 is SGHAT and CDR2 is FQDESV (reference sequence). CDR3 loop: CASEKRGESDTQYF. The CDR3 nucleotides read TGTGCCAGCGAGAAGCGGGGGGAATCAGATACGCAGTATTTT.

The rearrangement links TRBV6-6 to TRBJ2-7, with TRBD1 identical over 8 bases. CDR1 is MNHNY and CDR2 is SVGAGI in the germline V gene (reference sequence). This CDR3 is built from 15 residues. Unmatched junction bases numbered 7, after V lost 0 bases and J lost 6 bases. The CDR3 sequence: CASSYSRTGTGEQYF. The CDR3 region has the DNA TGTGCCAGCAGTTACTCGAGGACAGGGACGGGCGAGCAGTACTTC.

J is TRBJ2-2 and V is TRBV6-5; no definite D call. The CDR3 is made up of 14 amino acids. Germline V gene data show CDR1 as MNHEY and CDR2 as SVGAGI. The V gene lost 6 bases and the J gene lost 3 bases, with 11 bases spanning the gap. CDR3 sequence (DNA): TGTGCCAGCAGAGGGCCCGGAGACACCGGGGAGCTGTTTTTT. It is translated as CASRGPGDTGELFF.

V usage is TRBV5-8 and J usage is TRBJ1-5; a possible D gene is TRBD1 (5 bases). The CDR3 length is 14 residues. Germline V gene data show CDR1 as SGHTS and CDR2 as YDEGEE. The ends were cut back, 7 bases at V and 6 bases at J, with 17 bases in the middle. The CDR3 region is CASGGSGGFQPQHF. In DNA, the CDR3 is TGTGCCAGCGGCGGGTCTGGGGGTTTTCAGCCCCAGCATTTT. Based on the CDR3 plus reference TRBV5-8 and TRBJ1-5, the full variable domain is EAGVTQSPTHLIKTRGQQATLRCSPISGHTSVYWYQQALGLGLQFLLWYDEGEERNRGNFPPRFSGRQFPNYSSELNVNALELEDSALYLCASGGSGGFQPQHFGDGTRLSIL.

The gene calls are TRBV27 and TRBJ2-2; 7 nucleotides align to TRBD1. The CDR3 totals 16 residues. V dropped 4 bases and J dropped 6; count of bases not matched to a gene: 11. CDR1 is MNHEY, CDR2 SMNVEV, per germline (reference sequence). CDR3 nucleotide sequence: TGTGCCAGCAGTTCACAGGGGCACCAGTCCGCCGGGGAGCTGTTTTTT. It translates to CASSSQGHQSAGELFF.

This clone came up a few times. At one of its ends the junction is not consistent with the germline gene, which may arise from a read error. As DNA, the CDR3 is TGTGCCAGCAGCTCGGCAGGGGGCCAAGGGACCCAGTACTTC. This sequence encodes CASSSAGGQGTQYF. J is TRBJ2-5 and V is TRBV7-3, with 8 bases that match TRBD1. The CDR3 spans 14 residues. Germline loops: CDR1 SGHTA, CDR2 FQGTGA. Together with reference TRBV7-3 and TRBJ2-5, the CDR3 gives the full variable domain: GAGVSQTPSNKVTEKGKYVELRCDPISGHTALYWYRQSLGQGPEFLIYFQGTGAADDSGLPNDRFFAVRPEGSVSTLKIQRTERGDSAVYLCASSSAGGQGTQYFGPGTRLLVL.

This rearrangement joins TRBV6-5 to TRBJ2-7, with 7 bases fitting TRBD1. Germline values: CDR1 MNHEY, CDR2 SVGAGI. CDR3 size: 14 residues. J gave up 1 base and V 10 bases, and 10 bases lay outside the gene matches. The CDR3 nucleotides are TGTGCCACCAACAAGCAGGGGGTTTCCTACGAGCAGTACTTC. Translation gives CATNKQGVSYEQYF.

V is TRBV6-4 and J is TRBJ1-5; 7 nucleotides agree with TRBD1. CDR3 length equals 14 residues. J gave up 7 bases and V 4 bases, and 7 bases lay outside the gene matches. The germline CDR1 and CDR2 sequences are MRHNA and SNTAGT. The CDR3 reads CASSAISGGQPQHF. In DNA, the CDR3 is TGTGCCAGCAGTGCGATCTCAGGGGGACAGCCCCAGCATTTT.

The rearrangement links TRBV23-1 to TRBJ2-1; 7 positions match TRBD1. TRBV23-1 is known as an ORF, though its function is uncertain. CDR3 length: 14 residues. J lost 1 base, V lost 10 bases, and 7 bases had no gene match. CDR3 bases: TGCGCCACCGAGACAGGGAGTTCCTACAATGAGCAGTTCTTC. Encoded protein: CATETGSSYNEQFF.

This rearrangement joins TRBV14 to TRBJ1-1; 9 positions match TRBD1. Trimming took 4 bases from V and 4 from J; bases not matched to a gene: 7. The CDR3 loop spans 15 amino acids. Per the germline V gene, CDR1 is SGHDN and CDR2 is FVKESK. The CDR3 sequence: CASSRKTTGGTEAFF. The CDR3 DNA follows: TGTGCCAGCAGCCGGAAGACGACAGGGGGCACTGAAGCTTTCTTT.

This clone has just one count. The J gene is TRBJ1-5, the V gene TRBV15; D is perhaps TRBD1 (6 bases). Germline V gene sequence: CDR1 LNHNV, CDR2 YYDKDF (reference sequence). The CDR3 runs to 18 residues. V was cut by 0 bases and J by 0 bases, with 15 bases left in between. The CDR3: CATSRDRGAGFSNQPQHF. The CDR3 bases are TGTGCCACCAGCAGAGATCGGGGGGCGGGGTTTAGCAATCAGCCCCAGCATTTT.

The chain links TRBV5-6 to TRBJ2-3; D is uncertain. Germline CDR1 and CDR2: SGHDT and YYEEEE. V lost 3 bases to trimming and J lost 2 bases, with 16 bases between them. The CDR3 is made up of 16 amino acids. The CDR3 DNA reads TGTGCCAGCAGCTCCGGAAGGGATCTTTACACAGATACGCAGTATTTT. This encodes CASSSGRDLYTDTQYF.

CDR3 sequence reads: CASSLQDLQDYEQYF. CDR3 DNA: TGTGCCAGCAGCTTACAGGATCTACAGGACTACGAGCAGTACTTC. This chain joins TRBV11-2 and TRBJ2-7; the D gene is possibly TRBD1 (5 bases). This CDR3 comprises 15 residues. V was pared by 2 bases and J by 3 bases, with 14 bases between. Germline V gene sequence: CDR1 SGHAT, CDR2 FQNNGV.

The V and J genes are TRBV5-1 and TRBJ2-5, with D possibly being TRBD2 (5 bases). Looked up from germline, CDR1 is SGHRS and CDR2 is YFSETQ. The length of the CDR3 is 15 residues. V was trimmed by 4 bases and J by 5 bases, leaving 18 bases between them. CDR3 in DNA: TGCGCCAGCAGCCTCCTTGGAGTAAGAGGGGAGACCCAGTACTTC. Translated: CASSLLGVRGETQYF.

This clone was seen once. J is TRBJ1-4 and V is TRBV5-5; D unclear. From germline, CDR1 is SGHKS and CDR2 YYEKEE (reference sequence). Trimming removed 3 bases from V and 12 bases from J, with 15 bases in between. The CDR3 spans 13 residues. The CDR3 DNA is TGTGCCAGCAGCTCGGACTCCTCCCGTGAACTGTTTTTT. This sequence encodes CASSSDSSRELFF.

The V and J genes are TRBV27 and TRBJ2-1, with unresolved D. CDR1 is MNHEY and CDR2 is SMNVEV in the germline V gene (reference sequence). The V gene lost 5 bases and the J gene lost 0 bases, with 8 bases spanning the gap. This CDR3 has 14 amino acids. The CDR3: CASSTGRSYNEQFF. The CDR3 region has the DNA TGTGCCAGCAGTACGGGCCGCTCCTACAATGAGCAGTTCTTC.

The chain links TRBV5-1 to TRBJ2-2; D could derive from TRBD1 or TRBD2 (6 bases each). The CDR3 runs to 17 residues. From germline, CDR1 is SGHRS and CDR2 YFSETQ. Deletions cut 0 bases from V and 5 bases from J, with 17 bases between. CDR3: CASSLEPWGAGTGELFF. The DNA for the CDR3 is TGCGCCAGCAGCTTGGAGCCTTGGGGGGCCGGAACCGGGGAGCTGTTTTTT.

The chain employs TRBV7-2 and TRBJ1-1, with D possibly matching TRBD1 (6 bases). The germline V gene has CDR1 SGHTA and CDR2 FQGNSA. The CDR3 contains 13 residues. Trimming removed 5 bases at V and 6 bases at J, with 13 bases between. CDR3 coding DNA: TGTGCCAGCAGCCAACAGGGTTTCGCTGAAGCTTTCTTT. Residues: CASSQQGFAEAFF.

This clone was recorded a few times. The V gene is TRBV30, the J gene TRBJ1-2, with a possible D match to TRBD1 (6 bases). Per the germline V gene, CDR1 is GTSNPN and CDR2 is SVGIG (reference sequence). V gave up 3 bases and J gave up 2 bases, with 13 bases separating them. This CDR3 is built from 14 residues. CDR3 amino acids: CAWSPRRGNYGYTF. CDR3 nucleotides: TGTGCCTGGAGCCCCCGCAGGGGAAACTATGGCTACACCTTC.

The chain employs TRBV4-2 and TRBJ2-7; TRBD1 is a possible D gene (6 bases). Germline assignment: CDR1 LGHNA and CDR2 YNFKEQ. The V end lost 4 bases, the J end lost 0 bases, and 19 bases lay between the germline ends. There are 17 residues in the CDR3. Written as DNA, the CDR3 is TGTGCCAGCAGCCCGGCTCACAGGGCCTATAGCTCCTACGAGCAGTACTTC. Its protein product is CASSPAHRAYSSYEQYF.